This T cell receptor (beta chain) was captured in a study of cytomegalovirus exposure and HLA in healthy donors. Study-level background: HLA-typed donors contributed some 77 million unique TCRs, which were held in an early data release. Study-level results: In a later analysis, V- and J-gene trimming of beta chains associated with a DCLRE1C missense variant, replicated independently. Accurate HLA-A and HLA-B prediction from TCR beta sequences was reported for most subjects.

The sample holds one count of this clone. Its matching antigen is unknown. Researchers ran the PCR with 60 Vbeta and 13 Jbeta primers. The method was immunoSEQ multiplex PCR; TCRdb's version includes in-frame clones alone and lacks a portion of them. The repertoire consists of around 100,000 clones, with 73% occurring once and the leading ten covering approximately 3.5%. The germline CDR1 and CDR2 sequences are MNHEY and SVGAGI. The V end was cut by 4 bases, the J end by 8 bases, with 18 bases between. The CDR3 runs to 15 residues. The receptor was derived from a man between 35 and 55 years old in good health and CMV-seronegative. The chain employs TRBV6-5 and TRBJ2-1; tentative D call: TRBD1 (7 bases). Sequences were obtained from PBMCs. The CDR3 spells CASSWALGGGDEQFF. Here the CDR3 DNA reads TGTGCCAGCAGTTGGGCTTTAGGAGGGGGCGATGAGCAGTTCTTC.